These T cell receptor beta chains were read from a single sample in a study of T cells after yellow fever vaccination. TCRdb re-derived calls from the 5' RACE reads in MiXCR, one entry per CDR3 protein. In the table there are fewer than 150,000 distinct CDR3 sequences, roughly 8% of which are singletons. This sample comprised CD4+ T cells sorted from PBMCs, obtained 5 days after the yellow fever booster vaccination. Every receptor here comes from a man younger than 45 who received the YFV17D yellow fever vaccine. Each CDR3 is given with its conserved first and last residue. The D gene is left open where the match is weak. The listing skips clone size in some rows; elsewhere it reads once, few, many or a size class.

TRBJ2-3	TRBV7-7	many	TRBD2	TGTGCTAGCAGCGCCGGACTAGCGGGAGGTGGGGATACGCAGTATTTT	CASSAGLAGGGDTQYF
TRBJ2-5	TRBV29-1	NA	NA	TGCAGCGCCGATTCTCCGATGGGTCGGGGGACCCAGTACTTC	CSADSPMGRGTQYF
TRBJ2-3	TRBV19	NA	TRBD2	TGTGCCAGCCAGGCTAGCGGAGTTACGCAGTATTTT	CASQASGVTQYF
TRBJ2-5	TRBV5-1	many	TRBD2	TGCGCCAGCAGCTTGGGAGGACTAGACCAAGAGACCCAGTACTTC	CASSLGGLDQETQYF
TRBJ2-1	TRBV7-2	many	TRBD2	TGTGCCAGCAGCTCCGCCGGGACTAGGCCGTTCTTC	CASSSAGTRPFF
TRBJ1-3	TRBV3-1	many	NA	TGTGCCAGCAGCCAAGTCCGCGACACCATATATTTT	CASSQVRDTIYF
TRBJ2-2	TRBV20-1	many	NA	TGCAGTGCGGGAAGGGGGGCCGGGGAGCTGTTTTTT	CSAGRGAGELFF
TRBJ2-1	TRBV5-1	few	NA	TGCGCCAGCAGCTGGAACCAGGTCCACAATGAGCAGTTCTTC	CASSWNQVHNEQFF
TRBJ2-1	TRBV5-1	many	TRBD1	TGCGCCAGCCGACAGGGGATAGCGGCGACCAACAATGAGCAGTTCTTC	CASRQGIAATNNEQFF
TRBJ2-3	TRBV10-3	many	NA	TGTGCCATGACGGCGCGCGCAAGCACAGATACGCAGTATTTT	CAMTARASTDTQYF